The clone carrying this T cell receptor (beta chain) was observed once. The data are from a study of blood T cell repertoires in COVID-19. Which cohort a participant joined came from the clinical history participants gave. Cohort 3 recovered donors had two negative PCRs, clearance, or symptom resolution. The J segment lost 0 bases and the V segment lost 5 bases, leaving 6 bases of the junction unmatched. CDR1 SEHNR and CDR2 FQNEAQ come from the germline V gene (reference sequence). CDR3 length: 16 amino acids. Sequencing used immunoSEQ multiplex PCR; TCRdb keeps in-frame clones, though not all of them. Found here are around 200,000 clones, approximately 89% of them singletons; the top ten hold less than 0.85%.

The source of this sequence is a woman aged 18-35 years who had recovered from COVID-19. The chain is built from TRBV7-9 and TRBJ2-3, with 9 bases aligning to TRBD1. The sample taken for sequencing was PBMCs or T cells enriched from blood (not recorded which). CDR3 sequence: CASSRYGTGSTDTQYF. The CDR3 region has the DNA TGTGCCAGCAGCCGATATGGGACAGGGAGCACAGATACGCAGTATTTT.